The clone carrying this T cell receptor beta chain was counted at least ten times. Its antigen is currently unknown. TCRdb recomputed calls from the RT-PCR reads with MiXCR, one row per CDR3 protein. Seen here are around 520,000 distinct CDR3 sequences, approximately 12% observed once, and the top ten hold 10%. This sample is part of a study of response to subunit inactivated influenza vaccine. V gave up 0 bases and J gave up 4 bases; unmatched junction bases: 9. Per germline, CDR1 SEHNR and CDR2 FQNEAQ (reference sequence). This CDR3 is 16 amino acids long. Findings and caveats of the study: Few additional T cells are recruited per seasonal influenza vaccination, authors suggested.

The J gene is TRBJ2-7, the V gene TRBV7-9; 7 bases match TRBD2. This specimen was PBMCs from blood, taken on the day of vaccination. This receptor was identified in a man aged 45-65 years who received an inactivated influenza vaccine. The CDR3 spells CASSLAGPSGPYEQYF. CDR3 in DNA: TGTGCCAGCAGCTTAGCGGGGCCTAGCGGTCCATACGAGCAGTACTTC.